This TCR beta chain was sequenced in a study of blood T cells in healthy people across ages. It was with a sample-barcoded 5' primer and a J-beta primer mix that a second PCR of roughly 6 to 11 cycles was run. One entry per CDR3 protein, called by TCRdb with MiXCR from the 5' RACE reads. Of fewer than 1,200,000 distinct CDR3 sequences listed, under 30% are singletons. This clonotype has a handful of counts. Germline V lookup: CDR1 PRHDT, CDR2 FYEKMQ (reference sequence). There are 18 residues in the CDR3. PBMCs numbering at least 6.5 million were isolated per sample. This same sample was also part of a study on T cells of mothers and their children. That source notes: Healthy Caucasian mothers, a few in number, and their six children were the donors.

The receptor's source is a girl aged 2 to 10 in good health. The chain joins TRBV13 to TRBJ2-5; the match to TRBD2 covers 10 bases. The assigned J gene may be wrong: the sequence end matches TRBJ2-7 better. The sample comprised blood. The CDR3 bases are TGTGCCAGCAGCTCCCAAGGAAGCTCTAGCGGGGGTTCATACGAGCAGTACTTC. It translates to CASSSQGSSSGGSYEQYF.